Listed here is a single T cell receptor beta chain. These data are taken from a study of blood T cell repertoires in COVID-19. On the study more broadly: Samples of COVID-19 (acute and convalescent) were obtained from the United States, Italy and Spain. Sources were T cells, B-cell-depleted T cells, or PBMCs; the material itself was cDNA or gDNA.

Original methodology: Reference gene primer amplification gave nucleated cell count estimates. TCRdb keeps only in-frame clones here, not all; method: immunoSEQ multiplex PCR. V and J calls and clone size are those listed in that table; D and trimming were worked out from the DNA. This sample has 200,000 to 250,000 clones, with 83% found just once. Per the germline V gene, CDR1 is SGHTA and CDR2 is FQGTGA. With V trimmed by 2 bases and J by 1 base, 4 bases remained unmatched. There are 15 residues in the CDR3. The gene calls are TRBV7-3 and TRBJ2-5; 7 bases line up with TRBD2. Sequenced sample: peripheral blood. This receptor was taken from a woman in her twenties or thirties with COVID-19, enrolled during active disease. Written as DNA, the CDR3 is TGTGCCAGCAGCTTATTTCCGGGGGGCCAAGAGACCCAGTACTTC. Its translation: CASSLFPGGQETQYF.